Below are 6 T cell receptor beta chains sequenced from a single sample in a study of cytomegalovirus exposure and HLA in healthy donors. The PCR used 60 Vbeta and 13 Jbeta primers. Clones were sequenced by immunoSEQ multiplex PCR, and TCRdb holds only the in-frame ones, with some missing. Of 200,000 to 250,000 clones listed, 75% to 85% are singletons. Input material: PBMCs. These receptors all come from a woman aged 55 to 70 in good health and CMV-seropositive.

The chain uses TRBV28 and TRBJ2-1, with 12 bases fitting TRBD2. Germline values: CDR1 MDHEN, CDR2 SYDVKM. CDR3 length: 15 amino acids. The ends lost 2 bases at V and 10 bases at J; junction bases unmatched: 6. CDR3 amino acids: CASSLPTSGGQEQFF. The CDR3 DNA is TGTGCCAGCAGTTTACCGACTAGCGGGGGCCAAGAGCAGTTCTTC.

This chain links TRBV15 with TRBJ2-3; 8 bases agree with TRBD2. This CDR3 contains 16 residues. Germline CDR1 LNHNV, CDR2 YYDKDF (reference sequence). Unmatched junction bases numbered 6, after V lost 2 bases and J lost 2 bases. The DNA for the CDR3 is TGTGCCACCAGCAGATTAGGGACTAGGGCCACAGATACGCAGTATTTT. Its protein is CATSRLGTRATDTQYF.

The CDR3: CASKSQGASGANVLTF. CDR3 DNA: TGTGCCAGTAAATCACAGGGGGCCTCCGGGGCCAACGTCCTGACTTTC. The chain combines TRBV19 with TRBJ2-6; the match to TRBD1 covers 9 bases. The V gene end was trimmed by 7 bases and the J gene end by 4 bases; junction bases not matched to a gene: 8. Germline loops: CDR1 LNHDA, CDR2 SQIVND (reference sequence). CDR3 length: 16 residues.

The rearrangement links TRBV18 to TRBJ1-1, with D possibly being TRBD1 (6 bases). The CDR3 is 18 residues long. Per the germline V gene, CDR1 is KGHSH and CDR2 is LQKENI. The germline V and J ends were trimmed by 6 bases and 3 bases, with 26 bases remaining between them. The CDR3 DNA reads as TGTGCCAGCTCGCGTACGGGGGGGGGCCTCGGGTCGGACACTGAAGCTTTCTTT. Translation gives CASSRTGGGLGSDTEAFF.

This chain's CDR3 is CASSYGGTGSEAFF. The CDR3 nucleotides read TGCGCCAGCAGCTACGGAGGGACAGGGTCTGAAGCTTTCTTT. The rearrangement links TRBV5-1 to TRBJ1-1, with TRBD1 matching 9 bases. Germline assignment: CDR1 SGHRS and CDR2 YFSETQ. The CDR3 spans 14 residues. Trimming cost V 3 bases and J 6 bases; bases outside gene matches: 6. Supplemented by reference TRBV5-1 and TRBJ1-1, the full variable domain reads KAGVTQTPRYLIKTRGQQVTLSCSPISGHRSVSWYQQTPGQGLQFLFEYFSETQRNKGNFPGRFSGRQFSNSRSEMNVSTLELGDSALYLCASSYGGTGSEAFFGQGTRLTVV.

CDR3 DNA sequence: TGTGCCATCAGTGATCCTGATCAGCCCCAGCATTTT. Residues: CAISDPDQPQHF. This chain connects TRBV10-3 to TRBJ1-5, with D unresolved. This CDR3 has 12 amino acids. The germline V gene encodes CDR1 ENHRY and CDR2 SYGVKD. Trimming stripped 3 bases from V and 5 bases from J, with 5 bases between.